This TCR beta chain was identified during a study of T cell repertoires in cytomegalovirus infection. This clonotype has ten or more counts. What it binds is unknown. CDR1 is LGHNA and CDR2 is YSLEER in the germline V gene. V lost 0 bases and J lost 3; bases outside the gene matches: 7. The CDR3 totals 16 residues. Each CDR3 protein gets one entry after TCRdb re-called the reads with MiXCR. The sample records around 260,000 distinct CDR3 sequences, around 8.7% being singletons. General study results and limits: CMV carriers with the relevant HLA were identified by cumulative public TCR beta family frequency.

The clonotype originates from a human donor in good health (CMV status not recorded). Some clones in this sample may be carry-over from other donors' samples. Sequenced sample: PBMCs. The chain has TRBV4-3 and TRBJ2-7; 8 positions agree with TRBD2. The CDR3 DNA follows: TGCGCCAGCAGCCAAGATCATGGTAGCGGGGTCTACGAGCAGTACTTC. Protein sequence: CASSQDHGSGVYEQYF.